This T cell receptor (beta chain) was documented in a study of vaccination effects on CD4 cells after COVID-19. The wider study: Post-vaccine sample collection fell at a median of 72 days after the second dose.

Turning to this clone: Its antigen is unidentified.

Viral peptide pool expansion of antigen-specific CD4+ T cells preceded sequencing in the ViraFEST assay. When about ten days of culture had elapsed, CD4+ T cells were isolated. All participants had two doses of either the BNT162b2 or mRNA-1273 vaccine. This CDR3 contains 14 residues. Per germline, CDR1 KGHSH and CDR2 LQKENI. V lost 3 bases to trimming and J lost 3 bases, with 12 bases between them. Sequencing was performed with immunoSEQ multiplex PCR; in TCRdb, only in-frame clones are kept and a portion is missing. The sample has some 27,000 clones, more than 60% seen once; the top ten hold 10%. This specimen was CD4+ T cells from PBMCs cultured with HCoV-NL63 spike peptides, taken after COVID-19 vaccination. The chain uses TRBV18 and TRBJ2-7; perhaps TRBD2 as D (7 bases). This receptor was taken from a human donor who received a COVID-19 vaccine. CDR3 nucleotide sequence: TGTGCCAGCTCACCCTGGGGGGGCGGCTACGAGCAGTACTTC. Translation: CASSPWGGGYEQYF.